The clone carrying this TCR beta chain turned up a few times. No DNA is shown, since the ends of the CDR3 on it are uncertain; the CDR3 is the one TCRdb lists. The repertoire was sequenced with immunoSEQ multiplex PCR; TCRdb's copy has only in-frame clones and lacks some. In the table there are approximately 77,000 clones, 70% to 90% of which are singletons. This sample is drawn from a study of OX40 agonist ivuxolimab in advanced cancers. Study details: A mean age of 60 years, range about 20 to 79, was recorded, and 70% to 85% were male.

In germline, CDR1 is LNHDA, CDR2 SQIVND (reference sequence). Termini included, the CDR3 measures 14 amino acids. This sequence originates from an adult with an advanced solid tumor such as melanoma, head and neck, liver or kidney cancer. The sample was CD4+ or CD8+ T cells sorted from blood, taken in a trial of the OX40 agonist ivuxolimab. V and J are TRBV19 and TRBJ2-6. This chain's CDR3 is CASTSAPGANVLTF.